The next 27 T cell receptor beta chains were all read from a single sample in a study of regulatory T cells in long-lasting Graves disease. CDR3 regions were amplified by Arm-PCR using iRepertoire HTBI primers to build TCR beta libraries. MiXCR was run by TCRdb on the multiplex PCR reads, yielding one entry per CDR3 protein. The sample lists a few hundred thousand distinct CDR3 sequences, 23% occurring once. The time point denotes: persistent/refractory GD, antithyroid drugs over 5 years with positive TRAb. RNA from PBMCs was the source of the TCR library. The input for sequencing was peripheral blood mononuclear cells (PBMCs), taken when the disease was refractory, from a patient treated with antithyroid drugs. Receptor source: a female donor with Graves disease.

The rearrangement uses TRBV13 and TRBJ2-7; TRBD1 matches 7 bases. This CDR3 contains 14 residues. Germline values: CDR1 PRHDT, CDR2 FYEKMQ (reference sequence). With V trimmed by 5 bases and J by 6 bases, 10 bases remained unmatched. CDR3: CASSPRQGQREQYF. In DNA, the CDR3 is TGTGCCAGCAGCCCTCGACAGGGCCAACGCGAGCAGTACTTC.

This clonotype was observed many times. The rearrangement links TRBV24-1 to TRBJ2-5; D uncertain. The CDR3 is 15 amino acids. Trimming removed 6 bases from V and 5 bases from J, with 18 bases in between. Germline assignment: CDR1 KGHDR and CDR2 SFDVKD. The CDR3: CATSPRTAMGETQYF. The CDR3 DNA sequence: TGTGCCACCAGTCCCCGGACCGCTATGGGGGAGACCCAGTACTTC.

This clonotype was observed a handful of times. V is TRBV12-3 or TRBV12-4 and J is TRBJ2-2; 7 bases are shared with TRBD1. Trimming took 5 bases from V and 6 from J; bases not matched to a gene: 3. This CDR3 is built from 13 residues. This CDR3 reads CASSHRGAGELFF. In DNA, the CDR3 is TGTGCCAGCAGTCACAGGGGTGCCGGGGAGCTGTTTTTT.

Many counts were recorded for this clonotype. The chain uses TRBV7-2 and TRBJ1-5, with D perhaps TRBD1 (5 bases). The germline gives CDR1 SGHTA, CDR2 FQGNSA. This CDR3 region has 13 residues. V dropped 1 base and J dropped 6 bases, with 7 bases sitting between them. CDR3 in DNA: TGTGCCAGCAGCTTAGATAGGGGTCAGCCCCAGCATTTT. It translates to CASSLDRGQPQHF.

The chain is built from TRBV29-1 and TRBJ1-1; 8 bases align to TRBD1. Germline loops: CDR1 SQVTM, CDR2 ANQGSEA. This CDR3 region has 13 residues. J gave up 5 bases and V 4 bases, and 6 bases lay outside the gene matches. This CDR3 reads CSVGTGTVTEAFF. CDR3 DNA sequence: TGCAGCGTTGGGACAGGGACGGTGACTGAAGCTTTCTTT.

V and J are TRBV29-1 and TRBJ1-2, with 8 positions matching TRBD1. The CDR3 is 12 residues long. Germline CDR1 is SQVTM and CDR2 is ANQGSEA. Losses at the gene ends were 6 bases for V and 8 bases for J; bases not matched to a gene: 8. CDR3 region: CSVTGGMRGYTF. CDR3 sequence (DNA): TGCAGCGTAACAGGGGGGATGAGGGGCTACACCTTC. Drawing the rest from reference TRBV29-1 and TRBJ1-2, the complete variable domain is SAVISQKPSRDICQRGTSLTIQCQVDSQVTMMFWYRQQPGQSLTLIATANQGSEATYESGFVIDKFPISRPNLTFSTLTVSNMSPEDSSIYLCSVTGGMRGYTFGSGTRLTVV.

The chain links TRBV15 to TRBJ2-3; D unclear. Looked up from germline, CDR1 is LNHNV and CDR2 is YYDKDF (reference sequence). V was shortened by 0 bases and J by 7 bases, with 8 bases between the two germline ends. The CDR3 has 13 residues. The CDR3 loop is CATSRDVAYTQYF. DNA of the CDR3: TGTGCCACCAGCAGAGATGTGGCTTATACGCAGTATTTT.

As to this clonotype: No conserved phenylalanine or tryptophan is present at the end of the CDR3, so a read error is the likely explanation. The rearrangement joins TRBV6-1 to TRBJ2-6; 7 bases agree with TRBD1. The CDR3 runs 15 residues. Germline V gives CDR1 MNHNS, CDR2 SASEGT. V lost 7 bases and J lost 4; bases outside the gene matches: 7. The CDR3 is CASKIDRAGANVLTS. CDR3 DNA: TGTGCCAGCAAGATAGACAGGGCAGGGGCCAACGTCCTGACTTCC.

In its sample, this clonotype was seen many times. The genes are TRBV2 and TRBJ1-5; D is undetermined. This CDR3 has 15 amino acids. The V end was cut by 0 bases, the J end by 3 bases, with 9 bases between. Germline CDR1 SNHLY, CDR2 FYNNEI. The CDR3 DNA is TGTGCCAGCAGTGAAGCGCGGGGTATCAATCAGCCCCAGCATTTT. Protein product: CASSEARGINQPQHF.

CDR3 coding DNA: TGTGCCAGCAGCCCGGACAGGGCGGTAGATACGCAGTATTTT. Translated: CASSPDRAVDTQYF. This chain links TRBV28 with TRBJ2-3, with TRBD1 matching over 8 bases. Germline values: CDR1 MDHEN, CDR2 SYDVKM. V lost 6 bases, J lost 5 bases, and 7 bases stayed unmatched. The CDR3 totals 14 residues.

The chain links TRBV29-1 to TRBJ2-2, with D perhaps matching TRBD2 (6 bases). Germline CDR1 reads SQVTM; CDR2 reads ANQGSEA. The germline V and J ends were trimmed by 3 bases and 7 bases, with 18 bases remaining between them. The CDR3 has 15 amino acids. CDR3 protein: CSVEGGLSPGGELFF. As DNA, the CDR3 is TGCAGCGTTGAGGGGGGTCTGAGTCCAGGCGGGGAGCTGTTTTTT.

Ten or more counts support this clonotype. The chain employs TRBV15 and TRBJ1-3; D is unresolved. The length of the CDR3 is 15 residues. Germline V CDR1 and CDR2: LNHNV, YYDKDF (reference sequence). With 0 bases removed from V and 4 bases from J, the gap between germline ends came to 10 bases. The CDR3 DNA is TGTGCCACCAGCAGAGAGGAGGTCCGCGGAAACACCATATATTTT. Protein: CATSREEVRGNTIYF. The full variable domain, its missing parts supplied by reference TRBV15 and TRBJ1-3, is DAMVIQNPRYQVTQFGKPVTLSCSQTLNHNVMYWYQQKSSQAPKLLFHYYDKDFNNEADTPDNFQSRRPNTSFCFLDIRSPGLGDTAMYLCATSREEVRGNTIYFGEGSWLTVV.

This clonotype was picked up many times. The CDR3 sequence is CASRRHSMNTEAFF. For the CDR3, the DNA is TGTGCCAGCAGGCGTCATTCCATGAACACTGAAGCTTTCTTT. The chain is built from TRBV11-2 and TRBJ1-1; D ambiguous. In germline, CDR1 is SGHAT, CDR2 FQNNGV. The germline V and J ends were trimmed by 6 bases and 0 bases, with 11 bases remaining between them. This CDR3 is built from 14 residues.

Remarks on this clonotype: A far larger clone lies a single base away; this is likely a read error. V and J are TRBV28 and TRBJ2-7; no reliable D call. This CDR3 has 12 amino acids. From germline, CDR1 is MDHEN and CDR2 SYDVKM. The CDR3 DNA reads TGTGCCAGCAGCTTAGGGTCCTACGAGCGGTACTTC. It codes for CASSLGSYERYF.

The chain uses TRBV6-1 and TRBJ2-5; the D is unclear. This CDR3 region has 14 residues. The germline CDR1 and CDR2 sequences are MNHNS and SASEGT. The V and J ends lost 6 bases and 5 bases respectively, with 16 bases between them. CDR3 residues: CASRPLGFRETQYF. For the CDR3, the DNA is TGTGCCAGCAGGCCGCTGGGGTTTCGGGAGACCCAGTACTTC.

V is TRBV30 and J is TRBJ2-7; 16 nucleotides line up with TRBD2. Trimming cost V 1 base and J 4 bases; bases outside gene matches: 7. Germline assignment: CDR1 GTSNPN and CDR2 SVGIG (reference sequence). The CDR3 loop spans 17 amino acids. CDR3 protein: CAWSGPGLAGGPYEQYF. CDR3 in DNA: TGTGCCTGGAGTGGCCCGGGACTAGCGGGAGGGCCGTACGAGCAGTACTTC.

The sample holds a few counts of this clonotype. The chain employs TRBV2 and TRBJ1-3, with no clear D. CDR3 size: 15 residues. Germline V gene sequence: CDR1 SNHLY, CDR2 FYNNEI. With 11 bases removed from V and 0 bases from J, the gap between germline ends came to 17 bases. The CDR3 nucleotides read TGTGCCTCCGCGGACTCTGACCTCTCTGGAAACACCATATATTTT. This translates into CASADSDLSGNTIYF.

This rearrangement joins TRBV20-1 to TRBJ2-4, with TRBD2 identical over 9 bases. Germline CDR1 reads DFQATT; CDR2 reads SNEGSKA (reference sequence). The CDR3 has 16 amino acids. V shed 0 bases and J 0 bases; nucleotides not matched to a gene: 3. This CDR3 is CSARDASGVAKNIQYF. Written as DNA, the CDR3 is TGCAGTGCTAGAGACGCTAGCGGGGTAGCCAAAAACATTCAGTACTTC.

This clonotype was seen repeatedly, ten times or more. V gene TRBV30 combines with J gene TRBJ2-3; tentatively, D is TRBD2 (5 bases). Between the trimmed V and J ends, which lost 1 base and 8 bases, there was a span of 7 bases. Germline V gene lookup returns CDR1 GTSNPN and CDR2 SVGIG (reference sequence). The CDR3 loop spans 11 amino acids. CDR3 coding DNA: TGTGCCTGGAGTGAGGGAGTTACGCAGTATTTT. Its translation is CAWSEGVTQYF.

The V call is TRBV2, the J call TRBJ2-1, with a weak D call TRBD1 (6 bases). The CDR3 has 13 amino acids. In germline, CDR1 is SNHLY, CDR2 FYNNEI. V was clipped by 0 bases and J by 12 bases, with 12 bases between them. CDR3 sequence reads: CASSEARGEGQFF. The CDR3 DNA reads as TGTGCCAGCAGTGAAGCCAGGGGAGAGGGGCAGTTCTTC.

Ten or more counts support this clonotype. The J gene is TRBJ1-6, the V gene TRBV12-3 or TRBV12-4; 8 bases map to TRBD1. V shed 5 bases and J 7 bases; nucleotides not matched to a gene: 7. The CDR3 has 15 residues. The CDR3 loop is CASSPRTGPNSPLHF. The CDR3 DNA is TGTGCCAGCAGTCCTCGGACAGGGCCCAATTCACCCCTCCACTTT.

This clonotype came up a few times. The chain links TRBV20-1 to TRBJ1-4, with a possible D match to TRBD1 (5 bases). CDR1 is DFQATT, CDR2 SNEGSKA, per germline (reference sequence). Trimming stripped 1 base from V and 7 bases from J, with 22 bases between. CDR3 length: 17 residues. CDR3 coding DNA: TGCAGTGCTAGAGCCAAGGAGATGTTCAGGGTGGGTGAAAAACTGTTTTTT. This encodes CSARAKEMFRVGEKLFF.

On this clonotype: One junction end does not reproduce the germline sequence, and a read error may be involved. CDR3 protein: CASPPGGNQPQHF. In nucleotides, the CDR3 is TGTGCCAGCCCACCGGGGGGAAATCAGCCCCAGCATTTT. The chain is built from TRBV18 and TRBJ1-5; weak D call: TRBD1 (5 bases). This CDR3 is built from 13 residues. CDR1 and CDR2 (germline): KGHSH, LQKENI.

V usage is TRBV9 and J usage is TRBJ2-7, with D uncertain. V was cut by 0 bases and J by 0 bases, with 10 bases left in between. Germline V gene lookup returns CDR1 SGDLS and CDR2 YYNGEE. CDR3 length: 15 amino acids. CDR3 sequence reads: CASSVGVSNSYEQYF. The CDR3 nucleotides read TGTGCCAGCAGCGTAGGGGTTAGCAACTCCTACGAGCAGTACTTC.

The V and J genes are TRBV5-1 and TRBJ2-7, with TRBD2 matching 9 bases. Germline V gives CDR1 SGHRS, CDR2 YFSETQ. V dropped 0 bases and J dropped 3; count of bases not matched to a gene: 4. This CDR3 is 15 amino acids long. The CDR3 loop reads CASSLVSGSFYEQYF. The DNA of the CDR3 is TGCGCCAGCAGCTTGGTTAGCGGGAGCTTCTACGAGCAGTACTTC.

The chain joins TRBV20-1 to TRBJ2-7; D is perhaps TRBD1 (5 bases). The CDR3 extends over 13 amino acids. Germline V CDR1 and CDR2: DFQATT, SNEGSKA (reference sequence). V shed 6 bases and J shed 5 bases, with 17 bases lying between them. CDR3 in amino acids: CSAPQGEVNEQYF. DNA of the CDR3: TGCAGTGCCCCTCAGGGCGAGGTAAACGAGCAGTACTTC.

Note on this clonotype: The missing conserved phenylalanine or tryptophan at the end of this CDR3 makes a read error likely. CDR3 sequence: CASSYLGGAIGPGGYTL. In DNA, the CDR3 is TGTGCCAGCAGTTACCTAGGGGGCGCTATTGGCCCGGGAGGCTACACCCTC. The chain combines TRBV27 with TRBJ1-2, with 7 nucleotides matching TRBD1. Germline values: CDR1 MNHEY, CDR2 SMNVEV (reference sequence). The CDR3 is 17 residues long. With 4 bases clipped from V and 8 bases from J, the junction kept 19 bases outside the gene matches.